The source of this TCR beta chain is a study of blood T cell repertoires in COVID-19. V dropped 6 bases and J dropped 3; count of bases not matched to a gene: 5. The CDR3 runs to 15 residues. Germline assignment: CDR1 SGHTA and CDR2 FQGNSA. Per the authors' pipeline: From reference gene primer amplification, estimates of nucleated cell counts were derived. TCRdb keeps only in-frame clones here, not all; method: immunoSEQ multiplex PCR. That table supplies the V and J calls and clone size; D and trimming were determined from the DNA. Seen here are 350,000 to 400,000 clones, roughly 90% observed once, and the top ten hold around 0.97%. Enrolled through a virtual design, the participants were between roughly 18 and 90 years of age and came from 24 US areas.

The receptor comes from a woman in her thirties with acute COVID-19. Sequencing used PBMCs or T cells enriched from blood (not recorded which). The genes are TRBV7-2 and TRBJ2-2; TRBD1 aligns across 9 bases. The CDR3 DNA sequence: TGTGCCAGCAGATCCCGGGACAGGGACACCGGGGAGCTGTTTTTT. Translation gives CASRSRDRDTGELFF. Filled out from reference TRBV7-2 and TRBJ2-2, the complete variable domain reads GAGVSQSPSNKVTEKGKDVELRCDPISGHTALYWYRQSLGQGLEFLIYFQGNSAPDKSGLPSDRFSAERTGGSVSTLTIQRTQQEDSAVYLCASRSRDRDTGELFFGEGSRLTVL.